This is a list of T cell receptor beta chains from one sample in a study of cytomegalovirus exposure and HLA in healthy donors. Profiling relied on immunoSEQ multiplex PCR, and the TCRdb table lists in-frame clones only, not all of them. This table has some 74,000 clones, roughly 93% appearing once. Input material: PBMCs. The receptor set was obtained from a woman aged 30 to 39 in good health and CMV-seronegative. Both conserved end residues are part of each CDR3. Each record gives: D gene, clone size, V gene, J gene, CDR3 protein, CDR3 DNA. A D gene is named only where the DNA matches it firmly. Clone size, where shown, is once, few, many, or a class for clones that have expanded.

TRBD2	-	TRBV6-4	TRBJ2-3	CASSPRGTSGTDTQYF	TGTGCCAGCAGTCCCCGGGGGACTAGCGGCACAGATACGCAGTATTTT
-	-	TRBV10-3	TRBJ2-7	CAISAGGFGEQYF	TGTGCTATCAGTGCAGGAGGGTTCGGCGAGCAGTACTTC
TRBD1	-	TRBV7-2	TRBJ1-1	CASSLAGTGVDTEAFF	TGTGCCAGCAGCTTAGCCGGGACAGGGGTTGACACTGAAGCTTTCTTT
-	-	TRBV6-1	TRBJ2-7	CASSEVYRGAFYEQYF	TGTGCCAGCAGTGAAGTCTACCGGGGGGCGTTTTACGAGCAGTACTTC
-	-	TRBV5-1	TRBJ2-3	CASSERLGGGTDTQYF	TGCGCCAGCAGCGAACGACTAGGAGGGGGCACAGATACGCAGTATTTT
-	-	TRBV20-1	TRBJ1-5	CSAARGQPQHF	TGCAGTGCCGCTAGGGGACAGCCCCAGCATTTT
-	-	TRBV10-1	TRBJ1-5	CASSPGTVQPQHF	TGCGCCAGCAGTCCGGGAACGGTGCAGCCCCAGCATTTT
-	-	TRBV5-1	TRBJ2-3	CASSSRDTYTQYF	TGCGCCAGCAGCTCCCGGGACACCTATACGCAGTATTTT
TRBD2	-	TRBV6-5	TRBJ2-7	CASGGVSGHEQYF	TGTGCCAGCGGGGGGGTGAGCGGGCACGAGCAGTACTTC
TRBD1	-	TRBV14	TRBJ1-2	CASSQDSRGRLGYTF	TGTGCCAGCAGCCAAGATAGCAGGGGGCGACTTGGCTACACCTTC
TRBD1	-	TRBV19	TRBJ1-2	CASSHPTGSYGYTF	TGTGCCAGTAGTCACCCGACAGGGTCCTATGGCTACACCTTC
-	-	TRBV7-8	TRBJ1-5	CASSLASRAASNQPQHF	TGTGCCAGCAGCTTAGCCTCCAGGGCTGCGAGCAATCAGCCCCAGCATTTT
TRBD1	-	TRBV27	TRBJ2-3	CASSSKGASTDTQYF	TGTGCCAGCAGTTCTAAGGGGGCGAGCACAGATACGCAGTATTTT
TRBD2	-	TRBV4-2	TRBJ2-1	CASSQAVAGGLSSYNEQFF	TGTGCCAGCAGCCAAGCGGTAGCGGGGGGGCTGAGCTCCTACAATGAGCAGTTCTTC
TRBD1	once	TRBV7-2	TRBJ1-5	CASRQGAMEPQHF	TGTGCCAGCAGACAGGGGGCGATGGAGCCCCAGCATTTT